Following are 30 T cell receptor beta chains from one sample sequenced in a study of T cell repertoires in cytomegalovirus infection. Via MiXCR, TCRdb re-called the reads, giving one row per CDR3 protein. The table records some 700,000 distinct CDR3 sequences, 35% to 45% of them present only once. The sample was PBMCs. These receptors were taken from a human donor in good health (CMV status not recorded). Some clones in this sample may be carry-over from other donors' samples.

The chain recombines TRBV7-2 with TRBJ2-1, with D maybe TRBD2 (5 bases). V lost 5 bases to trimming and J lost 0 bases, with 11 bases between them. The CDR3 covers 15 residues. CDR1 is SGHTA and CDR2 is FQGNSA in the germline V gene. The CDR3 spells CASSPSRYSYNEQFF. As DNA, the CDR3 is TGTGCCAGCAGCCCTAGCAGGTACTCCTACAATGAGCAGTTCTTC. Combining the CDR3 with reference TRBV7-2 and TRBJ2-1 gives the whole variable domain GAGVSQSPSNKVTEKGKDVELRCDPISGHTALYWYRQSLGQGLEFLIYFQGNSAPDKSGLPSDRFSAERTGGSVSTLTIQRTQQEDSAVYLCASSPSRYSYNEQFFGPGTRLTVL.

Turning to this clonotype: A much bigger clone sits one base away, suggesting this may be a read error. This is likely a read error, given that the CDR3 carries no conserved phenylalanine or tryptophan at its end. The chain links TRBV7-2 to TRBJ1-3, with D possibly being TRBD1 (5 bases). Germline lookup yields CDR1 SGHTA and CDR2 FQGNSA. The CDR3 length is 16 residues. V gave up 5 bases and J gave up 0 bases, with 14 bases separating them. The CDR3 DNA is TGTGCCAGCAGCGACAACAGGCTCCTCTCTGGAAACACCATATATTGT. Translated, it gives CASSDNRLLSGNTIYC.

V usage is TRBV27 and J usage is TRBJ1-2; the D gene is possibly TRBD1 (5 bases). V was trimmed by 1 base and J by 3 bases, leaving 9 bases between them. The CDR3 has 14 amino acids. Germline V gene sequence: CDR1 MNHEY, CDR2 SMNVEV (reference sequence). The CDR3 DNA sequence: TGTGCCAGCAGTTTATTAAGGGGTGACTATGGCTACACCTTC. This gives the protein CASSLLRGDYGYTF.

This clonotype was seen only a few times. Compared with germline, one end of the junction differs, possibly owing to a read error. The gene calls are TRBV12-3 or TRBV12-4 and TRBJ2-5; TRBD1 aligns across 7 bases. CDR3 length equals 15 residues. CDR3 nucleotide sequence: TGTGCAAGCAGTTTCCGGTCGGGACAGCAAGAGACCCAGTACTTC. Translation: CASSFRSGQQETQYF.

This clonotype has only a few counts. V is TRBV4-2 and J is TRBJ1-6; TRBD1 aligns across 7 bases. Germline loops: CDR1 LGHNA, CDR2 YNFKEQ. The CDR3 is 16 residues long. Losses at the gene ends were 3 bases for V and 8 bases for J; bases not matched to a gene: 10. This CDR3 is CASSHGQDVGDSPLHF. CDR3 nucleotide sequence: TGTGCCAGCAGCCACGGACAGGACGTTGGGGATTCACCCCTCCACTTT.

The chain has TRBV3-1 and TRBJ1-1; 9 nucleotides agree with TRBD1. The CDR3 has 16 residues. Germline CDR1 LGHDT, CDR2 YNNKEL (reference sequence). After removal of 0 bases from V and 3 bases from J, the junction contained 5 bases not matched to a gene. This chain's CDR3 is CASSQDSGTGHTEAFF. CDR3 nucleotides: TGTGCCAGCAGCCAAGATTCCGGGACAGGGCACACTGAAGCTTTCTTT. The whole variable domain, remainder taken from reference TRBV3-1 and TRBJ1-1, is DTAVSQTPKYLVTQMGNDKSIKCEQNLGHDTMYWYKQDSKKFLKIMFSYNNKELIINETVPNRFSPKSPDKAHLNLHINSLELGDSAVYFCASSQDSGTGHTEAFFGQGTRLTVV.

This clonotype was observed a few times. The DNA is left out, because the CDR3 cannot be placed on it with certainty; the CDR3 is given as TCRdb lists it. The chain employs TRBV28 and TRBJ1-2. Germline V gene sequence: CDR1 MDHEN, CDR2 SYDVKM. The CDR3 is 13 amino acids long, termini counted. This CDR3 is CASSTSDNYGYTF.

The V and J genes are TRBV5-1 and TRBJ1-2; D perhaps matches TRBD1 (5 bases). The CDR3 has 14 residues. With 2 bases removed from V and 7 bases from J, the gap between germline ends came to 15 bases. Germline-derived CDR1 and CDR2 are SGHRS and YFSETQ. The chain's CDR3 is CASSFGAREGGYTF. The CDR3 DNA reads TGCGCCAGCAGCTTTGGGGCCAGGGAAGGTGGCTACACCTTC. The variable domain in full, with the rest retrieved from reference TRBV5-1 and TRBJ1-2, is KAGVTQTPRYLIKTRGQQVTLSCSPISGHRSVSWYQQTPGQGLQFLFEYFSETQRNKGNFPGRFSGRQFSNSRSEMNVSTLELGDSALYLCASSFGAREGGYTFGSGTRLTVV.

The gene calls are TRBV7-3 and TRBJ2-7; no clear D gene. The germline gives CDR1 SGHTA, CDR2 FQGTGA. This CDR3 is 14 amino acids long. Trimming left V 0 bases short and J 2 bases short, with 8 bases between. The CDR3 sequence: CASSLTGRAYEQYF. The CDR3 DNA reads TGTGCCAGCAGCTTAACCGGCAGAGCCTACGAGCAGTACTTC.

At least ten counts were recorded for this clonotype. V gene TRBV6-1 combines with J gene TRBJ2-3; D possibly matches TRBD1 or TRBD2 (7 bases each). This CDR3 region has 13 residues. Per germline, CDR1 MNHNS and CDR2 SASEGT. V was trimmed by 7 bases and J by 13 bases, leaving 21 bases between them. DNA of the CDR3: TGTGCCAGCAACCCCGCAGGGGGGGTCGAGGAGTATTTT. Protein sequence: CASNPAGGVEEYF.

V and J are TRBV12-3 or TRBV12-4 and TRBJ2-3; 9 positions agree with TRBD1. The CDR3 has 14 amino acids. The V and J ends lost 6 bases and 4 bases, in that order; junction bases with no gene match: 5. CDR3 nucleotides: TGTGCCAGCAGCAAGGGACAGGGCGCAGATACGCAGTATTTT. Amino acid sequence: CASSKGQGADTQYF.

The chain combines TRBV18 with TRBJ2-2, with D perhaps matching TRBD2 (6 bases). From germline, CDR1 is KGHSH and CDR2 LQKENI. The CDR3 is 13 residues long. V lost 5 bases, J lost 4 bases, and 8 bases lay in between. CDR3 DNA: TGTGCCAGCTCAACTAGCCCCACCGGGGAGCTGTTTTTT. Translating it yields CASSTSPTGELFF.

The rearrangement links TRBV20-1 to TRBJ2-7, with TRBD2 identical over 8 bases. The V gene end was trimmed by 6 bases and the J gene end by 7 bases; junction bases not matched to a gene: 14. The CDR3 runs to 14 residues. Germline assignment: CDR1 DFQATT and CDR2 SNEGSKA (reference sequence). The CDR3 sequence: CSATPLKREREQYF. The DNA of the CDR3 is TGCAGTGCCACCCCCCTGAAGCGGGAGAGGGAGCAGTACTTC.

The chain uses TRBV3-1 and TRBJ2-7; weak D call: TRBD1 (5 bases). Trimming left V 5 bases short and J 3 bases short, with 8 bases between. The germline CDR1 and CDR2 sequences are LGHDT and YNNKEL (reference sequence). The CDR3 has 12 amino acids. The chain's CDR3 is CASSAGYYEQYF. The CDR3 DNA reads TGTGCCAGCAGCGCAGGGTACTACGAGCAGTACTTC.

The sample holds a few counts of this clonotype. The CDR3 nucleotides read TGTGCCAGCAGTTACGGGGGAGACACAGATACGCAGTATTTT. Protein: CASSYGGDTDTQYF. The rearrangement joins TRBV6-6 to TRBJ2-3; either TRBD1 or TRBD2 may supply D (5 bases each). From germline, CDR1 is MNHNY and CDR2 SVGAGI (reference sequence). The CDR3 totals 14 residues. The V end lost 2 bases, the J end lost 2 bases, and 8 bases lay between the germline ends.

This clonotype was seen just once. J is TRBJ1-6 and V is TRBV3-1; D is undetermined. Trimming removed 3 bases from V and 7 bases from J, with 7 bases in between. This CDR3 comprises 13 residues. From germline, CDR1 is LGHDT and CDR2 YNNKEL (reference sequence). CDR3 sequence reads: CASSQGNNSPLHF. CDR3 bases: TGTGCCAGCAGCCAGGGGAACAATTCACCCCTCCACTTT. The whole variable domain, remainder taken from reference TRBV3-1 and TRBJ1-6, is DTAVSQTPKYLVTQMGNDKSIKCEQNLGHDTMYWYKQDSKKFLKIMFSYNNKELIINETVPNRFSPKSPDKAHLNLHINSLELGDSAVYFCASSQGNNSPLHFGNGTRLTVT.

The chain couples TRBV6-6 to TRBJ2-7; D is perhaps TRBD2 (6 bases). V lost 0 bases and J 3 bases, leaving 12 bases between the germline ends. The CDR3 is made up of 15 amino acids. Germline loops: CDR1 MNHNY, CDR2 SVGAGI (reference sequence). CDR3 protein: CASSYSKGGSYEQYF. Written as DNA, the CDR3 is TGTGCCAGCAGTTACTCGAAAGGAGGGAGCTACGAGCAGTACTTC.

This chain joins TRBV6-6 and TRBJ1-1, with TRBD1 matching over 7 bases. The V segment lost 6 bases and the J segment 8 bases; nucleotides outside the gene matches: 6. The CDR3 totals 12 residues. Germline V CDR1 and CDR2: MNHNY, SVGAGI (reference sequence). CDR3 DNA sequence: TGTGCCAGCAGCAACACAGGGGCCGAAGCTTTCTTT. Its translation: CASSNTGAEAFF.

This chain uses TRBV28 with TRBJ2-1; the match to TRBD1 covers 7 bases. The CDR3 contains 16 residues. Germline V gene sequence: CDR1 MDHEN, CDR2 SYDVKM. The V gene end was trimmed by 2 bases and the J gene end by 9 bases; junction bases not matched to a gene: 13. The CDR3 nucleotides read TGTGCCAGCAGTTTACCCAAGGGGGCTAAAGGTGCTGAGCAGTTCTTC. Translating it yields CASSLPKGAKGAEQFF. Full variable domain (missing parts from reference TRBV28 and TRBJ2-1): DVKVTQSSRYLVKRTGEKVFLECVQDMDHENMFWYRQDPGLGLRLIYFSYDVKMKEKGDIPEGYSVSREKKERFSLILESASTNQTSMYLCASSLPKGAKGAEQFFGPGTRLTVL.

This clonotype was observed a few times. The CDR3 DNA reads as TGTGCCAGCAGCCCAATGGGGGTGGATGCCGGGGAGCTGTTTTTT. This translates into CASSPMGVDAGELFF. J is TRBJ2-2 and V is TRBV7-3; the D gene could be TRBD1 or TRBD2 (5 bases each). The CDR3 loop spans 15 amino acids. Trimming left V 5 bases short and J 6 bases short, with 16 bases between. Germline CDR1 reads SGHTA; CDR2 reads FQGTGA.

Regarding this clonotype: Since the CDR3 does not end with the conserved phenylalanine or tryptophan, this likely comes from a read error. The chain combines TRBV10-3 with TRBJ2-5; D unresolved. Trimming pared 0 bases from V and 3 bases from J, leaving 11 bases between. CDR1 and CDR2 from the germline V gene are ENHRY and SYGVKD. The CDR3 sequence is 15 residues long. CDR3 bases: TGTGCCATCAGTGAGTCCGGTGCAAGCGAAGAGACCCAGTACTTA. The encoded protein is CAISESGASEETQYL.

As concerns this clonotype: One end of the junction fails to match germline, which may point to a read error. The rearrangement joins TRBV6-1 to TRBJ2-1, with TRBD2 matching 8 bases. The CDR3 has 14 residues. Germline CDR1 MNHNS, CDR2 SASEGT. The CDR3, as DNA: TGTGCCAGTAACACGGGGGGGCTCTACAAGGAGCAGTTCTTC. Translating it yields CASNTGGLYKEQFF.

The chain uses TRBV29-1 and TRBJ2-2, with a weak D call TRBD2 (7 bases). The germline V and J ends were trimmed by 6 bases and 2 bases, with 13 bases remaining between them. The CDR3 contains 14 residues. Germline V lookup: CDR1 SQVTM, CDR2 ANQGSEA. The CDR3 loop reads CSVGGAQNTGELFF. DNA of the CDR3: TGCAGCGTGGGGGGGGCGCAAAACACCGGGGAGCTGTTTTTT.

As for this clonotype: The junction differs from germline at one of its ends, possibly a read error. CDR3 amino acids: CSSNPGAYSNQPQHF. In nucleotides, the CDR3 is TGTTCCAGCAACCCCGGGGCTTATAGCAATCAGCCCCAGCATTTT. This chain links TRBV19 with TRBJ1-5; TRBD1 might be the D (5 bases). Germline assignment: CDR1 LNHDA and CDR2 SQIVND (reference sequence). This CDR3 comprises 15 residues.

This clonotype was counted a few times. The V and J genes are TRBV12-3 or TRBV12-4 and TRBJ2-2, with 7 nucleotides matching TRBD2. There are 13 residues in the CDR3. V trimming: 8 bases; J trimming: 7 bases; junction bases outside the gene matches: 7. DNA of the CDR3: TGTGCCAGCTCCCAGCGGGGTATCGGGGAGCTGTTTTTT. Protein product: CASSQRGIGELFF.

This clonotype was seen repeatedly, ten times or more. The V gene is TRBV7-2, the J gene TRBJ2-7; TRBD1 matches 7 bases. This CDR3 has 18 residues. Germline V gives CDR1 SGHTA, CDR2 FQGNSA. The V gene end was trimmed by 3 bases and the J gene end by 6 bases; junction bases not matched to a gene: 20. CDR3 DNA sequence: TGTGCCAGCAGCTTGGGGATCCCGAATCCGGTACAGGGGTCCGAGCAGTACTTC. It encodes CASSLGIPNPVQGSEQYF.

As DNA, the CDR3 is TGTGCCAGCAAGGGACGCGAATCATTTAAGGATACGCAGTATTTT. This sequence encodes CASKGRESFKDTQYF. V is TRBV19 and J is TRBJ2-3; D is tentatively TRBD1 or TRBD2 (5 bases each). This CDR3 region has 15 residues. Germline CDR1 and CDR2: LNHDA and SQIVND (reference sequence). Deletions cut 9 bases from V and 6 bases from J, with 22 bases between.

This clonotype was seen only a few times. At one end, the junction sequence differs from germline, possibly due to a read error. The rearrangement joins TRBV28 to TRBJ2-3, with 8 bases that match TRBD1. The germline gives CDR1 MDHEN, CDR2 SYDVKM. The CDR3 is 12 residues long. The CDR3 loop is CASSSRSRTGRF. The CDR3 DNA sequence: TGTGCCAGCAGTTCCCGCTCTAGGACAGGGAGATTT.

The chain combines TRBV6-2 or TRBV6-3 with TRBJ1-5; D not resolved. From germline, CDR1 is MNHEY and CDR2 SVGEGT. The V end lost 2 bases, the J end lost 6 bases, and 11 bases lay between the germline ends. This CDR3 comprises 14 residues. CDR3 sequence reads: CASSYQNRGQPQHF. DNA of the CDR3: TGTGCCAGCAGTTACCAAAATCGTGGTCAGCCCCAGCATTTT.

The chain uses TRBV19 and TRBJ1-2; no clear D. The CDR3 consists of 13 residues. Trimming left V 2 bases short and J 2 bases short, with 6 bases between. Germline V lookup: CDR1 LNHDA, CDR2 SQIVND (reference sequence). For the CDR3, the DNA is TGTGCCAGTAGTATACTGATGAACTATGGCTACACCTTC. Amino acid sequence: CASSILMNYGYTF.